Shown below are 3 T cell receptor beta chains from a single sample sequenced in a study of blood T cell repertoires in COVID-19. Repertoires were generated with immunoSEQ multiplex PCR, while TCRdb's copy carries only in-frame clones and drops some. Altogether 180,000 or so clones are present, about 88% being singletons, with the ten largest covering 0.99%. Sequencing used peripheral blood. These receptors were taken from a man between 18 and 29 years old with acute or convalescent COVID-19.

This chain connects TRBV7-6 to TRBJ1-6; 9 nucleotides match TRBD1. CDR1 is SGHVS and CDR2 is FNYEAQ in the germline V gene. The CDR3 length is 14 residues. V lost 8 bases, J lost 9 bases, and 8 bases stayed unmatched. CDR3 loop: CASARPGQGSPLHF. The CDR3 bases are TGTGCCAGCGCCAGACCGGGACAGGGTTCACCCCTCCACTTT.

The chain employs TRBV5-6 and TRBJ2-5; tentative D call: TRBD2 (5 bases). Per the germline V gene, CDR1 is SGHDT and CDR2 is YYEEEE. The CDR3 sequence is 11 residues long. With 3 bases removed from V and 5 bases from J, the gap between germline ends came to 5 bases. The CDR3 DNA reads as TGTGCCAGCAGCTGGGAGGAGACCCAGTACTTC. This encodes CASSWEETQYF.

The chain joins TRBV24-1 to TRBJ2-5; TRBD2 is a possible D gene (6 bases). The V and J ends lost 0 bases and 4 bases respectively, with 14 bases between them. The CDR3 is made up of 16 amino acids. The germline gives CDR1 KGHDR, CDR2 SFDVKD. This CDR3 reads CATSDLVQGGGETQYF. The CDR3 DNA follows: TGTGCCACCAGTGATTTGGTCCAGGGAGGCGGAGAGACCCAGTACTTC.